The rows below give T cell receptor beta chains drawn from one sample of a study of blood T cell repertoires in COVID-19. Assay used: immunoSEQ multiplex PCR; TCRdb lists only in-frame clones, some missing. This sample has some 150,000 clones, with 60% to 85% found just once. The specimen sequenced was peripheral blood. The source of these receptors is a woman aged 80 or older with active or convalescent COVID-19. The CDR3 runs from the conserved cysteine through the conserved F or W. Fields, in order: V gene, D gene, clone size, J gene, CDR3 DNA, CDR3 protein. The D gene is left open where the match is weak. A clone size is listed for some rows: how often the clone was seen (once, few, many), or a class if it is expanded.

TRBV15,NA,NA,TRBJ2-3,TGTGCCACCAGCAGAGATTCCGCGGGGCCGGATACGCAGTATTTT,CATSRDSAGPDTQYF
TRBV5-1,NA,NA,TRBJ1-2,TGCGCCAGCAGCTTGTCCGCGTCCGATGGCTACACCTTC,CASSLSASDGYTF
TRBV28,NA,NA,TRBJ2-3,TGTGCCAGCAGTCCCCTGGGCGGGGCCACAGATACGCAGTATTTT,CASSPLGGATDTQYF
TRBV28,TRBD1,NA,TRBJ2-1,TGTGCCAGCAGTGAGAGCAGACAGGGCCACAATGAGCAGTTCTTC,CASSESRQGHNEQFF
TRBV5-6,TRBD1,NA,TRBJ2-5,TGTGCCAGCAGCTCCCTCGGGCCAGGGGGTTGGAAAGAGACCCAGTACTTC,CASSSLGPGGWKETQYF
TRBV7-2,NA,NA,TRBJ1-1,TGTGCCAGCAGCTCTCGGCAGGGTACTGAAGCTTTCTTT,CASSSRQGTEAFF
TRBV5-1,TRBD1,NA,TRBJ2-5,TGCGCCAGCAGCGCCACGACAGGGAGCTACCAAGAGACCCAGTACTTC,CASSATTGSYQETQYF
TRBV30,TRBD2,NA,TRBJ2-2,TGTGCCTGGAGACTGCTAGCGGGAGTTGCCGGGGAGCTGTTTTTT,CAWRLLAGVAGELFF
TRBV7-9,NA,many,TRBJ1-3,TGTGCCAGCAGCCGAGCGGGAGTCTCTGGAAACACCATATATTTT,CASSRAGVSGNTIYF
TRBV4-1,NA,NA,TRBJ2-4,TGCGCCAGCAGCCAAGAACAGGGAGTCAAAAACATTCAGTACTTC,CASSQEQGVKNIQYF
TRBV23-1,TRBD1,NA,TRBJ2-5,TGCGCCAGCAGTCCCGGGGGGGACAGGGGGCCGGAAGAGACCCAGTACTTC,CASSPGGDRGPEETQYF
TRBV4-1,TRBD1,NA,TRBJ1-1,TGCGCCAGCAGCCAAACGGACTCCGGGACAGGGGGCAGGGAAGCTTTCTTT,CASSQTDSGTGGREAFF
TRBV18,TRBD2,NA,TRBJ2-3,TGTGCCAGCTCAGCGACTAGCGGGAGGACAGATACGCAGTATTTT,CASSATSGRTDTQYF
TRBV5-5,TRBD1,few,TRBJ1-2,TGTGCCAGCAGCTGGGACAGGCAAGCCGCCATTGGTGGCTACACCTTC,CASSWDRQAAIGGYTF
TRBV19,TRBD1,NA,TRBJ1-6,TGTGCCAGTAGTACCACGGCTCTGGACAGGACTTATAATTCACCCCTCCACTTT,CASSTTALDRTYNSPLHF
TRBV7-3,NA,few,TRBJ2-5,TGTGCCAGCAGCTTAATAACGGCCCTCGAGGCCCCTCAAGAGACCCAGTACTTC,CASSLITALEAPQETQYF
TRBV5-1,TRBD2,NA,TRBJ2-3,TGCGCCAGCAGCTTGGGACTAGCGGGGGGGCTCGATACGCAGTATTTT,CASSLGLAGGLDTQYF
TRBV10-1,NA,NA,TRBJ2-2,TGCGCCAGCAGTGAGGGTACCCGGGTCACCGGGGAGCTGTTTTTT,CASSEGTRVTGELFF
TRBV7-8,TRBD2,NA,TRBJ2-5,TGTGCCAGCAGCTACGGGGGGGCCCAGTACTTC,CASSYGGAQYF
TRBV30,NA,few,TRBJ1-1,TGTGCCTGGAGTGGGTCGGGGTTCACTGAAGCTTTCTTT,CAWSGSGFTEAFF
TRBV12-3/TRBV12-4,NA,NA,TRBJ2-3,TGTGCCAGCAGTCTAAGTCCAGATACGCAGTATTTT,CASSLSPDTQYF
TRBV27,TRBD1,NA,TRBJ1-4,TGTGCCAGCAGGCCGGGACAGTTTAATGAAAAACTGTTTTTT,CASRPGQFNEKLFF
TRBV3-1/TRBV3-2,NA,NA,TRBJ1-2,TGTGCCAGCAGCCAAGATTGGCAGGGGTATGGCTACACCTTC,CASSQDWQGYGYTF